Listed here are 21 T cell receptor beta chains from one sample, sequenced in a study of blood T cells in healthy people across ages. A second roughly 6 to 11 cycle PCR used barcoded and J-beta primers. TCRdb analysed the 5' RACE reads with MiXCR anew, one entry per CDR3 protein. The sample consists of 1.5 million to 2 million distinct CDR3 sequences, 49% of them appearing once. The sample comprised blood. The receptors were sampled from a woman in her thirties or forties in good health.

V and J are TRBV7-2 and TRBJ1-1; 8 nucleotides align to TRBD1. V lost 0 bases, J lost 5 bases, and 11 bases stayed unmatched. Germline V gene lookup returns CDR1 SGHTA and CDR2 FQGNSA. This CDR3 is built from 17 residues. CDR3 sequence: CASSLAPTGAGGTEAFF. CDR3 coding DNA: TGTGCCAGCAGCTTAGCTCCGACAGGGGCTGGGGGAACTGAAGCTTTCTTT.

This clonotype showed up just a few times. The chain links TRBV24-1 to TRBJ2-1; tentative D call: TRBD2 (5 bases). CDR1 and CDR2 (germline): KGHDR, SFDVKD. The V gene lost 3 bases and the J gene lost 12 bases, with 14 bases spanning the gap. The CDR3 covers 13 residues. The CDR3 bases are TGTGCCACCAGTGATCCCTGGTCTCGGGGGCAGTTCTTC. It codes for CATSDPWSRGQFF.

This clonotype was counted a few times. The J gene is TRBJ2-5, the V gene TRBV29-1, with 8 positions matching TRBD2. The CDR3 is 16 residues long. V lost 2 bases, J lost 6 bases, and 14 bases stayed unmatched. Germline CDR1 SQVTM, CDR2 ANQGSEA. CDR3 protein: CSVEKSGLAFKKTQYF. The CDR3 DNA reads TGCAGCGTTGAAAAATCCGGACTAGCTTTCAAAAAGACCCAGTACTTC. The full variable domain, in which reference TRBV29-1 and TRBJ2-5 provide the parts outside the CDR3, is SAVISQKPSRDICQRGTSLTIQCQVDSQVTMMFWYRQQPGQSLTLIATANQGSEATYESGFVIDKFPISRPNLTFSTLTVSNMSPEDSSIYLCSVEKSGLAFKKTQYFGPGTRLLVL.

The gene calls are TRBV5-5 and TRBJ2-2; D gene ambiguous. The CDR3 has 13 amino acids. Germline values: CDR1 SGHKS, CDR2 YYEKEE (reference sequence). Trimming shortened V by 0 bases and J by 7 bases, and 7 bases separated the two germline ends. The CDR3 is CASSLGYGGELFF. For the CDR3, the DNA is TGTGCCAGCAGCTTGGGGTATGGCGGGGAGCTGTTTTTT.

V gene TRBV6-2 or TRBV6-3 combines with J gene TRBJ2-1; D unclear. Germline V gene data show CDR1 as MNHEY and CDR2 as SVGEGT. The CDR3 covers 11 residues. V lost 6 bases and J 12 bases, leaving 12 bases between the germline ends. This CDR3 is CASSAPWVQFF. The CDR3 DNA follows: TGTGCCAGCAGCGCCCCTTGGGTGCAGTTCTTC.

This clonotype was recorded a few times. V usage is TRBV7-9 and J usage is TRBJ1-2; no firm D call. The V gene lost 1 base and the J gene lost 2 bases, with 8 bases spanning the gap. Germline V gene sequence: CDR1 SEHNR, CDR2 FQNEAQ (reference sequence). The CDR3 has 14 amino acids. The DNA of the CDR3 is TGTGCCAGCAGCTTAGGTATGGGGAACTATGGCTACACCTTC. Protein sequence: CASSLGMGNYGYTF.

V gene TRBV7-2 combines with J gene TRBJ2-3; 8 bases agree with TRBD2. The germline CDR1 and CDR2 sequences are SGHTA and FQGNSA. The CDR3 contains 17 residues. Trimming at V came to 4 bases and at J to 0 bases, leaving 9 bases not matched to a gene. Written as DNA, the CDR3 is TGTGCCAGCAGCTCCCGCGGGAGGCTGGAAAGCACAGATACGCAGTATTTT. Protein: CASSSRGRLESTDTQYF.

This clonotype was counted many times. For the CDR3, the DNA is TGTGCCAGCAGCCCGCGCCCGACTCCCTCCCCCTACGAGCAGTACTTC. This encodes CASSPRPTPSPYEQYF. V is TRBV9 and J is TRBJ2-7; D is unclear. The CDR3 extends over 16 amino acids. Germline lookup yields CDR1 SGDLS and CDR2 YYNGEE. V lost 4 bases and J lost 2, with 19 bases in between.

This clonotype has just a few counts. The chain links TRBV2 to TRBJ1-6; D is uncertain. V shed 3 bases and J shed 5 bases, with 5 bases lying between them. The CDR3 totals 13 residues. Per the germline V gene, CDR1 is SNHLY and CDR2 is FYNNEI. The CDR3 loop is CASSDRDNSPLHF. In DNA, the CDR3 is TGTGCCAGCAGTGATAGGGATAATTCACCCCTCCACTTT.

The chain carries TRBV2 and TRBJ1-2, with TRBD1 identical over 7 bases. The CDR3 is 15 amino acids. Germline V gives CDR1 SNHLY, CDR2 FYNNEI. Trimming took 5 bases from V and 5 from J; bases not matched to a gene: 11. The CDR3 here is CASSSTGQPLYGYTF. The CDR3 DNA is TGTGCCAGCAGTAGTACGGGACAGCCCTTATATGGCTACACCTTC.

This clonotype was counted only a few times. The chain joins TRBV6-2 or TRBV6-3 to TRBJ2-5, with a possible D match to TRBD1 (5 bases). The CDR3 runs to 16 residues. Deletions cut 2 bases from V and 0 bases from J, with 13 bases between. CDR1 and CDR2 from the germline V gene are MNHEY and SVGEGT. CDR3: CASSYNPRQYQETQYF. The CDR3 coding sequence is TGTGCCAGCAGTTACAATCCTAGACAGTACCAAGAGACCCAGTACTTC.

The chain uses TRBV10-2 and TRBJ1-2; 9 bases agree with TRBD1. CDR1 is WSHSY and CDR2 is SAAADI in the germline V gene. V gave up 4 bases and J gave up 2 bases; unmatched junction bases: 11. The CDR3 is 17 amino acids. CDR3 protein: CASSAISSGQGNYGYTF. The CDR3 DNA sequence: TGCGCCAGCAGTGCAATCTCCTCGGGACAGGGAAACTATGGCTACACCTTC.

This chain links TRBV29-1 with TRBJ1-2; D not resolved. Per the germline V gene, CDR1 is SQVTM and CDR2 is ANQGSEA. Trimming removed 6 bases from V and 3 bases from J, with 14 bases in between. The CDR3 runs 13 residues. CDR3 loop: CSVHGRAYYGYTF. Written as DNA, the CDR3 is TGCAGCGTCCACGGGAGGGCCTACTATGGCTACACCTTC.

This rearrangement joins TRBV25-1 to TRBJ1-6, with D possibly being TRBD1 (5 bases). The CDR3 extends over 15 amino acids. Germline V gene lookup returns CDR1 MGHDK and CDR2 SYGVNS. Trimming removed 0 bases at V and 7 bases at J, with 10 bases between. The DNA for the CDR3 is TGTGCCAGCAGTGAATATCAGGGCCGCAATTCACCCCTCCACTTT. It encodes CASSEYQGRNSPLHF.

The genes are TRBV5-5 and TRBJ1-1; 7 bases are a match to TRBD1. After removal of 7 bases from V and 3 bases from J, the junction contained 15 bases not matched to a gene. The CDR3 has 16 residues. Per germline, CDR1 SGHKS and CDR2 YYEKEE (reference sequence). This CDR3 is CASRRGGNRGDTEAFF. CDR3 coding DNA: TGTGCCAGCCGCCGCGGGGGAAACAGGGGAGACACTGAAGCTTTCTTT. The full variable domain, rest sourced from reference TRBV5-5 and TRBJ1-1, is DAGVTQSPTHLIKTRGQQVTLRCSPISGHKSVSWYQQVLGQGPQFIFQYYEKEERGRGNFPDRFSARQFPNYSSELNVNALLLGDSALYLCASRRGGNRGDTEAFFGQGTRLTVV.

The chain is built from TRBV27 and TRBJ2-7; weak D call: TRBD2 (5 bases). The CDR3 is 13 amino acids. Germline CDR1 is MNHEY and CDR2 is SMNVEV (reference sequence). V gave up 0 bases and J gave up 6 bases, with 9 bases separating them. The CDR3 sequence is CASSLSEVTEQYF. The CDR3 coding sequence is TGTGCCAGCAGTTTATCGGAGGTTACCGAGCAGTACTTC.

The CDR3 loop reads CASSYDWGEKLFF. The CDR3 coding sequence is TGTGCCAGCAGCTACGACTGGGGGGAAAAACTGTTTTTT. The chain carries TRBV7-2 and TRBJ1-4; TRBD1 is a possible D gene (5 bases). Germline assignment: CDR1 SGHTA and CDR2 FQGNSA. This CDR3 comprises 13 residues. V lost 4 bases to trimming and J lost 8 bases, with 11 bases between them.

The chain has TRBV29-1 and TRBJ2-1, with TRBD1 identical over 7 bases. The CDR3 is 13 amino acids. V trimming: 6 bases; J trimming: 6 bases; junction bases outside the gene matches: 8. Germline V gene sequence: CDR1 SQVTM, CDR2 ANQGSEA. The CDR3 protein is CSVVTGAVNEQFF. In nucleotides, the CDR3 is TGCAGCGTAGTAACAGGGGCCGTCAATGAGCAGTTCTTC.

The chain uses TRBV7-2 and TRBJ2-5; D uncertain. CDR1 and CDR2 from the germline V gene are SGHTA and FQGNSA. Trimming removed 6 bases at V and 11 bases at J, with 16 bases between. The CDR3 runs 12 residues. CDR3 DNA: TGTGCCAGCAGGGAGAAACCCTACGGGCAGTACTTC. Its translation: CASREKPYGQYF.

This chain joins TRBV7-2 and TRBJ2-4; no firm D call. Trimming left V 1 base short and J 6 bases short, with 10 bases between. The CDR3 length is 14 residues. CDR1 is SGHTA, CDR2 FQGNSA, per germline. CDR3 region: CASSLVPKPNIQYF. The CDR3 DNA is TGTGCCAGCAGCTTAGTTCCCAAACCAAACATTCAGTACTTC.

This sequence joins TRBV5-5 and TRBJ2-5, with D maybe TRBD2 (5 bases). The CDR3 totals 15 residues. Trimming cost V 2 bases and J 5 bases, with 16 bases left between them. Germline assignment: CDR1 SGHKS and CDR2 YYEKEE (reference sequence). The CDR3 loop is CASSFLVPRGETQYF. The CDR3 DNA sequence: TGTGCCAGCAGCTTTTTGGTTCCACGAGGGGAGACCCAGTACTTC.